This T cell receptor (beta chain) is drawn from a study of blood T cell repertoires in COVID-19. Study summary: The samples span acute and convalescent COVID-19 from the United States, Italy and Spain.

CDR1 and CDR2 (germline): LNHDA, SQIVND (reference sequence). The length of the CDR3 is 12 residues. The V end was cut by 6 bases, the J end by 2 bases, with 8 bases between. As handled by the study authors: Amplified reference gene primers provided the basis for estimating nucleated cell counts. The table came from immunoSEQ multiplex PCR; TCRdb's copy has only in-frame clones and leaves some out. V, J and clone size derive from that table, while D and trimming were established from the DNA sequence. The sample holds approximately 57,000 clones, 85% seen once. Material: peripheral blood. The sequence was collected from a middle-aged man with active COVID-19. The genes are TRBV19 and TRBJ2-7; D gene ambiguous. The CDR3 sequence: CASRFRPYEQYF. CDR3 DNA sequence: TGTGCCAGTAGGTTCAGGCCCTACGAGCAGTACTTC. The full variable domain, with the rest looked up from reference TRBV19 and TRBJ2-7, is DGGITQSPKYLFRKEGQNVTLSCEQNLNHDAMYWYRQDPGQGLRLIYYSQIVNDFQKGDIAEGYSVSREKKESFPLTVTSAQKNPTAFYLCASRFRPYEQYFGPGTRLTVT.